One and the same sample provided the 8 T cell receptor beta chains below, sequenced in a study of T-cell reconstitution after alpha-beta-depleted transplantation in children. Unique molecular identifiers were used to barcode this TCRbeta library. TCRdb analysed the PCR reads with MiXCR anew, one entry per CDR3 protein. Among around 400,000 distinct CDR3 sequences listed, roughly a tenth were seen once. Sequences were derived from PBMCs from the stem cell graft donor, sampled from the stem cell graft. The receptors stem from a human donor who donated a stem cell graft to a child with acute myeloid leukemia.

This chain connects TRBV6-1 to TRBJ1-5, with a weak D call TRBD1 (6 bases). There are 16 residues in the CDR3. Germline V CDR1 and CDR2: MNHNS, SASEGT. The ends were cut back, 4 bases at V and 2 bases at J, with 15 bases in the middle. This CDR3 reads CASSAHRTVGNQPQHF. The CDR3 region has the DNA TGTGCCAGCAGTGCCCACCGGACAGTAGGCAATCAGCCCCAGCATTTT.

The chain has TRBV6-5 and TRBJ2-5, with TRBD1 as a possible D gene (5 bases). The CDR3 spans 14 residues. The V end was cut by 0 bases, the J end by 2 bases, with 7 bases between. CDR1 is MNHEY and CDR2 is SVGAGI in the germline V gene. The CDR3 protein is CASSYSDRQETQYF. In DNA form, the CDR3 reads TGTGCCAGCAGTTACTCCGACAGACAAGAGACCCAGTACTTC.

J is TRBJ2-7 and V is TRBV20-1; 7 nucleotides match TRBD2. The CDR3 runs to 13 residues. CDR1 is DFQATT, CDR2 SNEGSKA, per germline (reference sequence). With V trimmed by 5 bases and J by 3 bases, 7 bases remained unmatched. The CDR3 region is CSADSGGSYEQYF. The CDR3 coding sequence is TGCAGTGCTGATTCTGGCGGGAGCTACGAGCAGTACTTC.

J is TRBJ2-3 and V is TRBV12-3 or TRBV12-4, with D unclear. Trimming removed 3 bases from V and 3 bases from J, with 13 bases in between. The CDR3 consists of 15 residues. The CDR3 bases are TGTGCCAGCAGTTTTCAGGACCGGTCGACAGATACGCAGTATTTT. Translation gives CASSFQDRSTDTQYF.

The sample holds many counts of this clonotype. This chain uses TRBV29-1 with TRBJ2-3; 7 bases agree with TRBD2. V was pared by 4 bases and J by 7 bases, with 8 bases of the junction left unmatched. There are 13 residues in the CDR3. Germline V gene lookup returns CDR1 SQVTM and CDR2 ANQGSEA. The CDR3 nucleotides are TGCAGCGTTGTGGGGGGGGATAGAAATACGCAGTATTTT. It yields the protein CSVVGGDRNTQYF.

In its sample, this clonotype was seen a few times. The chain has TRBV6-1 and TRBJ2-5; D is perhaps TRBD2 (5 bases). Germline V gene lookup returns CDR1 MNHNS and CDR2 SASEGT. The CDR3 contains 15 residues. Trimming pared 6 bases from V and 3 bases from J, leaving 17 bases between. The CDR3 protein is CASRTLRRAEETQYF. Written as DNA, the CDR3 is TGTGCCAGCAGAACTCTCAGGCGAGCGGAAGAGACCCAGTACTTC.

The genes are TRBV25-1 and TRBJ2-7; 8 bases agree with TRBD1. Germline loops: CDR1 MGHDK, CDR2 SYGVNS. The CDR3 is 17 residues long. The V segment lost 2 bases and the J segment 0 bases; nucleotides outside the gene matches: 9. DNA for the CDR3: TGTGCCAGCAGTGAAGGCACAGGGGGGCGGCACTCCTACGAGCAGTACTTC. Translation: CASSEGTGGRHSYEQYF.

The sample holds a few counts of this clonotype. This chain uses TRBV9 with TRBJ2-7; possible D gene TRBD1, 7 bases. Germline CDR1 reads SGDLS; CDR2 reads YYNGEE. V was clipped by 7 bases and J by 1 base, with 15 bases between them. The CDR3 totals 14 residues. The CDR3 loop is CASPGDRESYEQYF. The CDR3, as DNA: TGTGCCAGCCCGGGAGACAGGGAGTCCTACGAGCAGTACTTC.